The rows below give T cell receptor beta chains drawn from one sample of a study of cytomegalovirus exposure and HLA in healthy donors. Assay used: immunoSEQ multiplex PCR; TCRdb lists only in-frame clones, some missing. This table has under 250,000 clones, over 80% appearing once. The material sequenced was PBMCs. Source of these receptors: a young woman in good health and CMV-seronegative. CDR3s leave out the opening cysteine and the closing phenylalanine or tryptophan.

V	CDR3
TRBV15	ATSRTSATGELF
TRBV10-2	ASSESMGYTEAF
TRBV18	ASSPGGSYGYT
TRBV5-8	ASHREQGSNQPQH
TRBV4-1	ASSPRTSGGTDTQY
TRBV27	ASSLLGDQPQH
TRBV30	AWTGDRGEEKLF
TRBV5-1	ASSLIDTDTQY
TRBV2	ASRLRGGDTEAF
TRBV5-6	ASRASGAGLYNEQF
TRBV25-1	ASSEGDRDSDEQY
TRBV5-4	ASSLGLGTEAF
TRBV5-1	ASSRLAGVASSYEQY
TRBV30	AWSVGIMNTEAF
TRBV29-1	SVAPRRGGLYEQF
TRBV27	ASSELGRVYEQF
TRBV13	ASRITGGPGVSF
TRBV5-1	ASSPDPNTEAF
TRBV30	AWSQQGASEQF
TRBV2	ASVREQANTEAF
TRBV5-6	ASSLDRAQPQH
TRBV5-4	ASSRGGKGGTGELF
TRBV27	ASRDPGLVNNEQF
TRBV6-1	ASTRIGNSPLH
TRBV18	ASSPVSETEAF
TRBV7-6	ASSLAKSSYEQY
TRBV5-1	ASSSGTQETQY
TRBV7-6	ASSLEGLLGETQY
TRBV2	ASSPGVSYNEQF
TRBV7-8	ASSTNRNSNQPQH
TRBV11-2	ASSLGEGAREQF
TRBV27	ASRRGQTLYEQY
TRBV14	ASSQGWGYT
TRBV14	ASSQVNVDSEQF
TRBV6-6	ASSYGGGRDSRPQH
TRBV13	ASSIRGNEQF
TRBV18	ASSTSVVVVEAYGYT
TRBV7-3	ASSLLGGSSYNEQF
TRBV6-1	ASSGPSAGELF
TRBV27	ASGELNYEQY
TRBV2	ASRNEASGPGELF
TRBV27	ASSPAGGTGNTIY
TRBV19	ASSISDRGDEQY
TRBV25-1	ASASAVEAF
TRBV4-1	ASGLGQGLGYT
TRBV7-3	ASSLDREAEAF
TRBV9	ASSVEANPTDTQY
TRBV6-1	ASSELPTGGFNQPQH
TRBV13	ASSSVDRGRGYT
TRBV6-1	ASSYWVSSYNEQF
TRBV27	ASSLNRGPYEQY
TRBV2	ASSVTGTGGREQY
TRBV9	ASSASTGGSGYT
TRBV7-3	ASSSSGGGELF
TRBV5-1	ASSFAAGIQETQY
TRBV30	AWSAVPQGETQY
TRBV19	ASSIPGTEGEKTQY